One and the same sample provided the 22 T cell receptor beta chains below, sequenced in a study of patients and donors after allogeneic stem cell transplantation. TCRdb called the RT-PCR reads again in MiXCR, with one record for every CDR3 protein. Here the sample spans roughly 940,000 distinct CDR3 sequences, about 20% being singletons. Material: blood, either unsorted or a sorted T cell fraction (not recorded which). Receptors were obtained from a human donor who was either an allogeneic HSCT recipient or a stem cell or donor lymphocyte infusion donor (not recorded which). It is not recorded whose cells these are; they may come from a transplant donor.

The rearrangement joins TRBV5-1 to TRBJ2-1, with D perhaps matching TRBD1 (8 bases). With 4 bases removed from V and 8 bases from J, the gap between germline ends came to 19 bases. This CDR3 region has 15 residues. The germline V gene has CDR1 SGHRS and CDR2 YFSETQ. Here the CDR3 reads CASSPDRGGSDEQFF. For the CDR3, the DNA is TGCGCCAGCAGCCCCGACAGGGGAGGGTCGGATGAGCAGTTCTTC.

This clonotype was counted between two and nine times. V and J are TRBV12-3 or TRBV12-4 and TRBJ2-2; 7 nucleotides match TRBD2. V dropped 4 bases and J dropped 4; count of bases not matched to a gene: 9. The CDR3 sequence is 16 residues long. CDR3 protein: CASSSRGGVITGELFF. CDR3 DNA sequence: TGTGCCAGCAGTTCAAGGGGAGGGGTGATCACCGGGGAGCTGTTTTTT.

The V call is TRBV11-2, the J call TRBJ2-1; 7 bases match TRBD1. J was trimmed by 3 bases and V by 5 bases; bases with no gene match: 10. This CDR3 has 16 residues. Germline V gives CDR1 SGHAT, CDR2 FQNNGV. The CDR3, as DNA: TGTGCCAGCAGCCCTACAGGGGAGCCGCTCTACAATGAGCAGTTCTTC. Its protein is CASSPTGEPLYNEQFF.

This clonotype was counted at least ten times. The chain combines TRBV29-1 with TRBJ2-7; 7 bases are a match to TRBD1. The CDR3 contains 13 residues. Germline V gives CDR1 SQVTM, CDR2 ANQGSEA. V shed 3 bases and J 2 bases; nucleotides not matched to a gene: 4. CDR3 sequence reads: CSVDDRDTYEQYF. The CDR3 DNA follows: TGCAGCGTTGACGACAGGGATACCTACGAGCAGTACTTC.

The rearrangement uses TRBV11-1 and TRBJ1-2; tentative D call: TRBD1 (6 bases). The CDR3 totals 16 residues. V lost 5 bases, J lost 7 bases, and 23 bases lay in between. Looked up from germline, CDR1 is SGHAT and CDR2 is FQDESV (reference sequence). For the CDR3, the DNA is TGTGCCAGCAGCCTCAACTTCCCCTTGGGGGCAGGTGGCTACACCTTC. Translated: CASSLNFPLGAGGYTF.

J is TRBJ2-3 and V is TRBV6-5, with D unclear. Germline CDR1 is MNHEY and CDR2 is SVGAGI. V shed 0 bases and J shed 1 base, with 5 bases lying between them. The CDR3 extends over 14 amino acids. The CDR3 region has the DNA TGTGCCAGCAGTTACTCGACTCGCACAGATACGCAGTATTTT. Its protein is CASSYSTRTDTQYF.

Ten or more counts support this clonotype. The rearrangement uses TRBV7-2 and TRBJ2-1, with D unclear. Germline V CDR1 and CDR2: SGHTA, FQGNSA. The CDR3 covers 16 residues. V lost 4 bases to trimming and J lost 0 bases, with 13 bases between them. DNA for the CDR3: TGTGCCAGCAGCTATGGAGCAACGGTCTCCTACAATGAGCAGTTCTTC. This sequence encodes CASSYGATVSYNEQFF.

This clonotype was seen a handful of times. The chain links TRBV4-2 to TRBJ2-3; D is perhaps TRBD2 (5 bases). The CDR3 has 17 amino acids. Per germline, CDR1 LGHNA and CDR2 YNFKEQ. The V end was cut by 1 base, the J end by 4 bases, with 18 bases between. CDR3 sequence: CASSQVSGWYRSDTQYF. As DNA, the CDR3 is TGTGCCAGCAGCCAAGTCTCGGGGTGGTATCGGTCAGATACGCAGTATTTT.

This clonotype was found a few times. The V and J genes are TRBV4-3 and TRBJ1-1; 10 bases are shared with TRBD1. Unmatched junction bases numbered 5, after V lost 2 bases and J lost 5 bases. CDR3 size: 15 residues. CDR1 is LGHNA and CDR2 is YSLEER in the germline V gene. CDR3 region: CASSQPDRGRTEAFF. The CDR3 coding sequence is TGCGCCAGCAGCCAACCCGACAGGGGGCGAACTGAAGCTTTCTTT.

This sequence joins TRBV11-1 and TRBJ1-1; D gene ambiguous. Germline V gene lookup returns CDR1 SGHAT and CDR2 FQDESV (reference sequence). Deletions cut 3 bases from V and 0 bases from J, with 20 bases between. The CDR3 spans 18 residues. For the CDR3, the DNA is TGTGCCAGCAGCTTGCACGGCATGAGCCGCGACATGAACACTGAAGCTTTCTTT. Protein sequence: CASSLHGMSRDMNTEAFF.

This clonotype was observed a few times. The CDR3 DNA is TGTGCCAGCAGCTTAGGTACTAAAGGCACAGATACGCAGTATTTT. As protein: CASSLGTKGTDTQYF. The chain is built from TRBV11-2 and TRBJ2-3; D gene uncertain. The CDR3 is 15 amino acids. Germline-derived CDR1 and CDR2 are SGHAT and FQNNGV. Trimming took 1 base from V and 1 from J, leaving 9 bases between them.

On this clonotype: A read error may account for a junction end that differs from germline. This CDR3 is CASSEKGQASLNF. As DNA, the CDR3 is TGTGCCAGCAGTGAAAAGGGACAGGCTAGCTTAAACTTC. The gene calls are TRBV2 and TRBJ1-2; 8 bases are shared with TRBD1. This CDR3 region has 13 residues. CDR1 SNHLY and CDR2 FYNNEI come from the germline V gene.

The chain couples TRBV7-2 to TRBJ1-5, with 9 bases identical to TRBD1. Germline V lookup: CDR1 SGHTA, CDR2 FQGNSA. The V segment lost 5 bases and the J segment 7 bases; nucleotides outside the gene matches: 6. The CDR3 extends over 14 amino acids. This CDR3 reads CASSGTGGLQPQHF. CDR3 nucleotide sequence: TGTGCCAGCAGCGGCACAGGGGGCTTACAGCCCCAGCATTTT. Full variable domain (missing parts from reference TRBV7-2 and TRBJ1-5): GAGVSQSPSNKVTEKGKDVELRCDPISGHTALYWYRQSLGQGLEFLIYFQGNSAPDKSGLPSDRFSAERTGGSVSTLTIQRTQQEDSAVYLCASSGTGGLQPQHFGDGTRLSIL.

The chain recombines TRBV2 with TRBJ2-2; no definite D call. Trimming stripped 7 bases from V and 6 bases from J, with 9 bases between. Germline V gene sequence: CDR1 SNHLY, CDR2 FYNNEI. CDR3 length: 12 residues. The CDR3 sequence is CASKERSGELFF. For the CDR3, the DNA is TGTGCCAGCAAAGAGCGATCCGGGGAGCTGTTTTTT.

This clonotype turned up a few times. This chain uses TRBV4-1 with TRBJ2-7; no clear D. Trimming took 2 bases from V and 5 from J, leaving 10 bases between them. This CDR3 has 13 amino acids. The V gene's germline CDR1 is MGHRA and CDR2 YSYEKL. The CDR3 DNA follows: TGCGCCAGCAGCCAATGGGCGCTCCACGAGCAGTACTTC. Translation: CASSQWALHEQYF.

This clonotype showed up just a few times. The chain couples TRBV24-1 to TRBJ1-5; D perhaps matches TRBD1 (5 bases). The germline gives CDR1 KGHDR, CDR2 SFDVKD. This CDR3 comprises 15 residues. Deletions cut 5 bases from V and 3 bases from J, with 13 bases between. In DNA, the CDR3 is TGTGCCACCAGTGCCCGGGGGGGATACAATCAGCCCCAGCATTTT. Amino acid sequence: CATSARGGYNQPQHF.

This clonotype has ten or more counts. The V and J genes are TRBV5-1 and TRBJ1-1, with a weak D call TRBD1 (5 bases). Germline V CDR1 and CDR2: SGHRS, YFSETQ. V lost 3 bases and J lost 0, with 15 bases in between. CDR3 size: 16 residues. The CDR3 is CASSWGLRTVNTEAFF. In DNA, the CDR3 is TGCGCCAGCAGCTGGGGACTCCGAACCGTGAACACTGAAGCTTTCTTT.

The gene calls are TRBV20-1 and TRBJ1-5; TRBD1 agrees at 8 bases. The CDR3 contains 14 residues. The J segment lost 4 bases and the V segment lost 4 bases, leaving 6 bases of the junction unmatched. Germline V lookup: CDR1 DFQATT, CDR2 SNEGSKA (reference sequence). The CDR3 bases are TGCAGTGCTAAACCCGGGACAGGTAATCAGCCCCAGCATTTT. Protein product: CSAKPGTGNQPQHF.

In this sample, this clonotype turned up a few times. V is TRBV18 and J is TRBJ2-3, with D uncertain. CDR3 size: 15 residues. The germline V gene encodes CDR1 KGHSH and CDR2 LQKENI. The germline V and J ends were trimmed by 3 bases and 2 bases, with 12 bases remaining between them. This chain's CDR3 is CASSPVLSYTDTQYF. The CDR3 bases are TGTGCCAGCTCACCGGTACTCTCCTACACAGATACGCAGTATTTT.

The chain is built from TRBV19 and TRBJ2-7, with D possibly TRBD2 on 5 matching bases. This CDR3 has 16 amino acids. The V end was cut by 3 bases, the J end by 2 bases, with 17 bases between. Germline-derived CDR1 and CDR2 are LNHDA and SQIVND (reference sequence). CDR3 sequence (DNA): TGTGCCAGTAGTATCGGAGGAGACTATCCTACCTACGAGCAGTACTTC. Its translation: CASSIGGDYPTYEQYF.

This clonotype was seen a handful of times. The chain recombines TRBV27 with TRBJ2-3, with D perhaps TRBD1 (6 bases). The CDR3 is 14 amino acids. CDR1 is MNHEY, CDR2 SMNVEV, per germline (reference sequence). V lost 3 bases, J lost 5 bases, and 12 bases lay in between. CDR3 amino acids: CASSFWGPEDTQYF. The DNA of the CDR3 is TGTGCCAGCAGTTTTTGGGGGCCTGAAGATACGCAGTATTTT.

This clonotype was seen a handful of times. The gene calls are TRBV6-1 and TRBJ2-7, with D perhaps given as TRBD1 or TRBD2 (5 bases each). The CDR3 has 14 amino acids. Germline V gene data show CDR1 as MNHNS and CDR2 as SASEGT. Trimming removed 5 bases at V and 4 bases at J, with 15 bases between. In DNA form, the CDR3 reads TGTGCCAGCAGTACGGCGCAGGGCGGGTACGAGCAGTACTTC. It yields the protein CASSTAQGGYEQYF.